These 29 T cell receptor beta chains were sequenced from one sample in a study of blood T cell repertoires in COVID-19 (dated by TCRdb to 2018 to 2021). Libraries were constructed by the immunoSEQ multiplex PCR assay. TCRdb re-hosts the immuneACCESS table, in-frame sequences only. Its copies lack some clones; in the studies checked, an unresolved V gene accounts for under half of them, and the cause for the rest is not known. For this sample there are approximately 390,000 clones; more than 70% appear just once. Approximately 2.4% of the sample goes to the ten largest clones. The sample taken for sequencing was peripheral blood. The receptors derive from a woman aged 60-70 years with COVID-19, enrolled during active disease.

V and J are TRBV2 and TRBJ2-1; 7 bases agree with TRBD2. This CDR3 is built from 14 residues. Germline values: CDR1 SNHLY, CDR2 FYNNEI. In nucleotides, the CDR3 is TGTACTCATAAGGGAGGGCCTATCTACAATGAGCAGTTCTTC. Protein product: CTHKGGPIYNEQFF.

The J gene is TRBJ1-6, the V gene TRBV7-8; D call uncertain. The CDR3 has 14 residues. Germline V gives CDR1 SGHVS, CDR2 FQNEAQ. Trimming stripped 6 bases from V and 4 bases from J, with 10 bases between. CDR3 loop: CASREQIYNSPLHF. The CDR3 nucleotides read TGTGCCAGCAGGGAACAGATATATAATTCACCCCTCCACTTT.

The gene calls are TRBV3-1 (or the pseudogene TRBV3-2) and TRBJ2-7; unclear D gene. Per the germline V gene, CDR1 is LGHDT and CDR2 is YNNKEL (reference sequence). The CDR3 extends over 13 amino acids. The V end lost 1 base, the J end lost 3 bases, and 7 bases lay between the germline ends. The chain's CDR3 is CASSQVRGYEQYF. DNA of the CDR3: TGTGCCAGCAGCCAAGTTCGAGGCTACGAGCAGTACTTC.

This clone was seen a few times. The chain has TRBV2 and TRBJ1-6, with 10 bases identical to TRBD1. The germline V gene encodes CDR1 SNHLY and CDR2 FYNNEI. V gave up 6 bases and J gave up 10 bases; unmatched junction bases: 15. CDR3 length equals 17 residues. The CDR3 DNA is TGTGCCAGCAGCCCGCGGGACAGGGGCCCCATGGGGTCACCCCTCCACTTT. Translation: CASSPRDRGPMGSPLHF.

This clone was picked up a small number of times. This chain joins TRBV7-9 and TRBJ2-7; possible D gene TRBD2, 6 bases. Germline V gives CDR1 SEHNR, CDR2 FQNEAQ (reference sequence). CDR3 size: 16 residues. Trimming stripped 7 bases from V and 2 bases from J, with 21 bases between. The CDR3 sequence: CASTQVSAGRAYEQYF. The CDR3 nucleotides read TGTGCCAGCACGCAGGTATCCGCGGGACGGGCCTACGAGCAGTACTTC.

V and J are TRBV29-1 and TRBJ1-2; the D is unclear. CDR1 and CDR2 from the germline V gene are SQVTM and ANQGSEA. V was clipped by 4 bases and J by 6 bases, with 12 bases between them. The CDR3 runs to 12 residues. The CDR3 loop is CSVGPEGHGYTF. The CDR3 nucleotides read TGCAGCGTTGGCCCGGAGGGCCATGGCTACACCTTC.

The V call is TRBV14, the J call TRBJ1-1; 7 positions agree with TRBD1. V shed 0 bases, J shed 5 bases, and the junction held 6 bases outside the gene matches. This CDR3 comprises 15 residues. The germline gives CDR1 SGHDN, CDR2 FVKESK. CDR3 residues: CASSQEERGRTEAFF. As DNA, the CDR3 is TGTGCCAGCAGCCAAGAGGAGAGGGGGCGGACTGAAGCTTTCTTT.

V and J are TRBV6-1 and TRBJ2-1; D might be TRBD2 (6 bases). This CDR3 has 16 residues. The V end was cut by 0 bases, the J end by 6 bases, with 15 bases between. Germline V gives CDR1 MNHNS, CDR2 SASEGT. This CDR3 reads CASSEARGYGSNEQFF. For the CDR3, the DNA is TGTGCCAGCAGTGAAGCGCGCGGGTACGGGAGCAATGAGCAGTTCTTC.

This chain uses TRBV5-1 with TRBJ1-6; weak D call: TRBD1 (5 bases). The V gene lost 4 bases and the J gene lost 2 bases, with 13 bases spanning the gap. Germline CDR1 and CDR2: SGHRS and YFSETQ. The CDR3 consists of 16 residues. The CDR3 sequence: CASSQGGDTYNSPLHF. CDR3 coding DNA: TGCGCCAGCAGCCAGGGTGGGGATACCTATAATTCACCCCTCCACTTT.

The chain combines TRBV18 with TRBJ1-1, with D uncertain. The CDR3 spans 13 residues. Germline V gives CDR1 KGHSH, CDR2 LQKENI. Deletions cut 1 base from V and 4 bases from J, with 7 bases between. CDR3 DNA sequence: TGTGCCAGCTCACCACTGGAGGTCACTGAAGCTTTCTTT. Encoded protein: CASSPLEVTEAFF.

Concerning this clone: One junction end disagrees with the germline gene, perhaps due to a read error. This rearrangement joins TRBV7-7 to TRBJ2-7; 7 bases are a match to TRBD2. From germline, CDR1 is SSHAT and CDR2 FNYEAQ (reference sequence). This CDR3 region has 13 residues. The CDR3 protein is CASSRGSSYEQYF. The CDR3 region has the DNA TGTGCTAGCAGCCGCGGGAGCTCCTACGAGCAGTACTTC.

The chain uses TRBV27 and TRBJ1-5; the match to TRBD1 covers 9 bases. Trimming took 5 bases from V and 5 from J; bases not matched to a gene: 1. The CDR3 runs 13 residues. Germline CDR1 and CDR2: MNHEY and SMNVEV (reference sequence). The CDR3 coding sequence is TGTGCCAGCAGTGGGGACAGGGATCAGCCCCAGCATTTT. Translation: CASSGDRDQPQHF.

The chain combines TRBV3-1 (or the pseudogene TRBV3-2) with TRBJ2-5; a weak D match, TRBD1 (5 bases). The CDR3 is 16 amino acids. Trimming pared 4 bases from V and 4 bases from J, leaving 19 bases between. Germline-derived CDR1 and CDR2 are LGHDT and YNNKEL (reference sequence). Written as DNA, the CDR3 is TGTGCCAGCAGCCCACGACGGCAGGGCGTGGGAGAGACCCAGTACTTC. Its protein is CASSPRRQGVGETQYF.

The chain recombines TRBV4-2 with TRBJ1-2, with D tentatively TRBD1 (6 bases). This CDR3 spans 16 amino acids. Between the trimmed V and J ends, which lost 1 base and 2 bases, there was a span of 14 bases. Germline V gene sequence: CDR1 LGHNA, CDR2 YNFKEQ. In DNA, the CDR3 is TGTGCCAGCAGCCAAGGTGGCAGGGGCGAGAACTATGGCTACACCTTC. It translates to CASSQGGRGENYGYTF.

This clone has a single count. V is TRBV10-3 and J is TRBJ1-3; maybe TRBD1 (5 bases). The CDR3 is 11 amino acids. Trimming removed 8 bases at V and 8 bases at J, with 10 bases between. Germline V gives CDR1 ENHRY, CDR2 SYGVKD. CDR3 sequence reads: CAISSRDTIYF. In DNA form, the CDR3 reads TGTGCCATCTCGTCCAGGGACACCATATATTTT.

The chain employs TRBV3-1 (or the pseudogene TRBV3-2) and TRBJ1-6; tentatively, D is TRBD1 (6 bases). CDR1 is LGHDT, CDR2 YNNKEL, per germline (reference sequence). This CDR3 comprises 13 residues. Trimming removed 6 bases at V and 13 bases at J, with 16 bases between. The CDR3 here is CASRQGVVSPLHF. CDR3 in DNA: TGTGCCAGCAGACAGGGTGTGGTGTCGCCCCTCCACTTT.

This chain links TRBV18 with TRBJ1-6; TRBD1 is a possible D gene (6 bases). Trimming took 3 bases from V and 7 from J, leaving 13 bases between them. Germline loops: CDR1 KGHSH, CDR2 LQKENI. The CDR3 runs 15 residues. The CDR3 loop reads CASSPGGAPNSPLHF. As DNA, the CDR3 is TGTGCCAGCTCACCCGGGGGGGCTCCGAATTCACCCCTCCACTTT.

The chain joins TRBV27 to TRBJ1-2; TRBD1 matches at 9 bases. V shed 7 bases and J 0 bases; nucleotides not matched to a gene: 6. The CDR3 length is 15 residues. Germline V gene data show CDR1 as MNHEY and CDR2 as SMNVEV (reference sequence). The CDR3 loop is CASKGQGVPNYGYTF. DNA of the CDR3: TGTGCCAGCAAGGGACAGGGAGTCCCTAACTATGGCTACACCTTC.

This sequence joins TRBV24-1 and TRBJ2-3, with 11 nucleotides matching TRBD2. In germline, CDR1 is KGHDR, CDR2 SFDVKD. CDR3 length: 15 residues. J gave up 7 bases and V 4 bases, and 6 bases lay outside the gene matches. The CDR3 sequence: CATSEGSGREYTQYF. The CDR3 DNA reads as TGTGCCACCAGTGAGGGTAGCGGGAGGGAGTATACGCAGTATTTT.

In this sample, this clone turned up once. In DNA, the CDR3 is TGCGCCAGCAGCCAAGTTACGCCGGCACCAAGATCCGGGGACACCATATATTTT. Translating gives CASSQVTPAPRSGDTIYF. V usage is TRBV4-1 and J usage is TRBJ1-3; no clear D gene. CDR1 MGHRA and CDR2 YSYEKL come from the germline V gene. V was trimmed by 1 base and J by 8 bases, leaving 24 bases between them. The CDR3 length is 18 residues.

This clone turned up a few times. V and J are TRBV10-3 and TRBJ1-6; D remains ambiguous. Germline V gene sequence: CDR1 ENHRY, CDR2 SYGVKD. V was pared by 3 bases and J by 8 bases, with 11 bases between. CDR3 length: 14 residues. As DNA, the CDR3 is TGTGCCATCAGTGACTTACAGAAGGATTCACCCCTCCACTTT. Encoded protein: CAISDLQKDSPLHF.

This clone was found once. The CDR3 sequence is CSVADTYNEQFF. DNA for the CDR3: TGCAGCGTCGCGGACACCTACAATGAGCAGTTCTTC. The chain couples TRBV29-1 to TRBJ2-1, with a possible D match to TRBD1 (5 bases). This CDR3 has 12 residues. The V and J ends lost 6 bases and 2 bases respectively, with 8 bases between them. The germline gives CDR1 SQVTM, CDR2 ANQGSEA.

This chain uses TRBV11-2 with TRBJ1-2; 10 positions agree with TRBD1. The germline V gene encodes CDR1 SGHAT and CDR2 FQNNGV. There are 16 residues in the CDR3. After removal of 1 base from V and 8 bases from J, the junction contained 10 bases not matched to a gene. In DNA form, the CDR3 reads TGTGCCAGCAGCTTAGCCCTCAAAGGGACAGGGGAAGGCTACACCTTC. It specifies CASSLALKGTGEGYTF.

The gene calls are TRBV7-3 and TRBJ2-1, with 7 bases identical to TRBD1. This CDR3 spans 16 amino acids. V gave up 3 bases and J gave up 7 bases; unmatched junction bases: 12. From germline, CDR1 is SGHTA and CDR2 FQGTGA. The CDR3 coding sequence is TGTGCCAGCAGCTTTACCGGGACAGAGTCTCGTAATGAGCAGTTCTTC. Its protein product is CASSFTGTESRNEQFF.

The rearrangement links TRBV19 to TRBJ1-4; unclear D gene. With 6 bases removed from V and 8 bases from J, the gap between germline ends came to 19 bases. The CDR3 sequence is 15 residues long. Germline V gives CDR1 LNHDA, CDR2 SQIVND (reference sequence). The CDR3 region is CASRTFGDSREKLFF. As DNA, the CDR3 is TGTGCCAGTAGGACCTTCGGGGATAGTAGGGAAAAACTGTTTTTT.

This chain joins TRBV9 and TRBJ2-1; D perhaps matches TRBD2 (6 bases). There are 15 residues in the CDR3. Germline V lookup: CDR1 SGDLS, CDR2 YYNGEE. V lost 3 bases and J 8 bases, leaving 18 bases between the germline ends. The CDR3 DNA follows: TGTGCCAGCAGCGCTCTCACGGGCGGGGCCGATGAGCAGTTCTTC. This codes for CASSALTGGADEQFF.

The V call is TRBV5-1, the J call TRBJ2-5; TRBD2 agrees at 8 bases. The CDR3 is 14 amino acids. The junction had 12 bases not matched to a gene; V was cut back by 4 bases and J by 10 bases. Germline values: CDR1 SGHRS, CDR2 YFSETQ. CDR3 in amino acids: CASSTGTPRGGQYF. DNA for the CDR3: TGCGCCAGCAGCACCGGGACTCCCCGGGGGGGCCAGTACTTC.

The genes are TRBV24-1 and TRBJ1-5; D might be TRBD1 (6 bases). This CDR3 has 17 amino acids. CDR1 and CDR2 from the germline V gene are KGHDR and SFDVKD. The V and J ends lost 3 bases and 0 bases respectively, with 14 bases between them. CDR3 region: CATSDGRGQLSNQPQHF. CDR3 nucleotide sequence: TGTGCCACCAGTGATGGCCGCGGACAGCTTAGCAATCAGCCCCAGCATTTT.

Concerning this clone itself: Compared with germline, one end of the junction differs, possibly owing to a read error. The chain employs TRBV4-1 and TRBJ2-7; 11 bases map to TRBD2. Germline V lookup: CDR1 MGHRA, CDR2 YSYEKL. The CDR3 extends over 16 amino acids. CDR3 region: CASSQPGTSGKYVQYF. CDR3 nucleotides: TGCGCCAGCAGCCAACCCGGGACTAGCGGAAAATACGTGCAGTACTTC.